This TCR beta chain was sequenced during a study of T cell responses to AZD1222 COVID-19 vaccine. Study information: The analysis combined second doses at about 4 or about 12 weeks.

Study findings and constraints: Of spike-specific TCRs, nearly half reportedly target regions left unmutated in variants. In a largely white British group with more females than males, clonal diversity was possibly underestimated. Across the whole spike, CD4 TCRs peaked at regions 160-218 and 743-854.

The CDR3 contains 20 residues. CDR1 MGHRA and CDR2 YSYEKL come from the germline V gene. V shed 1 base, J shed 1 base, and the junction held 11 bases outside the gene matches. The data were produced by immunoSEQ multiplex PCR, yet TCRdb's version contains in-frame clones alone and is incomplete. The table records about 140,000 clones, 80% to 95% of them present only once. Details on this clone: Antigen specificity is unknown.

The specimen comprised peripheral blood, sampled on day 0 of AZD1222 vaccination. The TCR was taken from an adult in good health. The genes are TRBV4-1 and TRBJ2-7; 15 nucleotides line up with TRBD2. The CDR3 reads CASSQAGTAGLAGGSYEQYF. Here the CDR3 DNA reads TGCGCCAGCAGCCAAGCTGGGACAGCGGGACTAGCGGGGGGTTCCTACGAGCAGTACTTC.